This is a list of T cell receptor beta chains from one sample in a study of blood T cell repertoires in COVID-19. Assay used: immunoSEQ multiplex PCR; TCRdb lists only in-frame clones, some missing. Of about 400,000 clones listed, 70% to 90% are singletons. The specimen sequenced was peripheral blood. The receptor set was obtained from a man between 35 and 55 years old with acute or convalescent COVID-19. Each CDR3 is given with its conserved first and last residue. A D gene is named only where the DNA matches it firmly. The size of a clone is reported for some rows only, either as once, few or many, or as a class for expanded clones.

cdr3_nt,cdr3_aa,d_call,v_call,cdr3_length,j_call,clone_size
TGTGCCAGCAGCGTAGGACTAGCGGCCTACGAGCAGTACTTC,CASSVGLAAYEQYF,TRBD2,TRBV9,14,TRBJ2-7,NA
TGTGCCAGTAGTATCGCAGGGGGGAACACTGAAGCTTTCTTT,CASSIAGGNTEAFF,TRBD1,TRBV19,14,TRBJ1-1,NA
TGTGCCAGCAGACTGCTAGCGGGGGGGCGTTTGGTCTTC,CASRLLAGGRLVF,TRBD2,TRBV12-3/TRBV12-4,13,TRBJ2-1,NA
TGTGCCAGCAGCGTAGGACAGGGGGAGTATAGTTCCTACAATGAGCAGTTCTTC,CASSVGQGEYSSYNEQFF,TRBD1,TRBV9,18,TRBJ2-1,NA
TGTGCCATCCAAACTAACTATGGCTACACCTTC,CAIQTNYGYTF,NA,TRBV14,11,TRBJ1-2,once
TGTGCCAGCAGCGCGGTTGATCAGCCCCAGCATTTT,CASSAVDQPQHF,NA,TRBV3-1/TRBV3-2,12,TRBJ1-5,few
TGTGCCAGCAGCTTAAGCGGACGGGGCTACGAGCAGTACTTC,CASSLSGRGYEQYF,NA,TRBV11-2,14,TRBJ2-7,NA
TGTGCCAGCAGCCAAGGGGGGCAGGGTCCTCGGGAGACCCAGTACTTC,CASSQGGQGPRETQYF,NA,TRBV3-1/TRBV3-2,16,TRBJ2-5,NA
TGTGCCAGCAGGGGCAGGGGGCGCGTTGACTATGGCTACACCTTC,CASRGRGRVDYGYTF,TRBD1,TRBV27,15,TRBJ1-2,NA
TGTGCCAGCAGCGAGGACAGGGGACGCGAAAAACTGTTTTTT,CASSEDRGREKLFF,TRBD1,TRBV5-5,14,TRBJ1-4,NA
TGTGCCAGCAGCTTCAAGGCGCGGGATTTAGCGGCGACAGATACGCAGTATTTT,CASSFKARDLAATDTQYF,NA,TRBV5-6,18,TRBJ2-3,NA
TGTGCCAGCAGTTCCTTTACAGTGACTAGGGATACGCAGTATTTT,CASSSFTVTRDTQYF,NA,TRBV7-9,15,TRBJ2-3,NA
TGTGCCAGCAGTTTGGGACAGGGGGCTGGGCAGCCCCAGCATTTT,CASSLGQGAGQPQHF,TRBD1,TRBV28,15,TRBJ1-5,NA
TGTGCCAGCAGTCGACAGGGTTACGGGGAAAAACTGTTTTTT,CASSRQGYGEKLFF,TRBD1,TRBV6-5,14,TRBJ1-4,NA
TGTGCCAGCAGCTTAGTAGGGGAGGGGAGGAACACTGAAGCTTTCTTT,CASSLVGEGRNTEAFF,NA,TRBV7-6,16,TRBJ1-1,NA
TGTGCCAGCAGCTTTATTAGGTCCAGGGATGGCGGGGAGCTGTTTTTT,CASSFIRSRDGGELFF,NA,TRBV7-9,16,TRBJ2-2,NA